Following are 16 T cell receptor beta chains from one sample sequenced in a study of Tregs in tolerant kidney transplant recipients (dated by TCRdb to about 2019). Libraries were constructed by the immunoSEQ multiplex PCR assay. Not all clones reach the TCRdb copy of this immuneACCESS table, which keeps in-frame sequences only. Checked studies attribute under half of the gap to unresolved V genes and leave the rest unexplained. Recorded for this sample are around 120,000 clones; roughly nine tenths of them occurred a single time. The ten top clones hold approximately 0.62% of the sample. The sample consisted of CD4+ T cells from blood. The receptor set was obtained from a human donor in good health.

This clone showed up just once. The chain employs TRBV5-1 and TRBJ2-5, with 7 bases that match TRBD1. In germline, CDR1 is SGHRS, CDR2 YFSETQ. CDR3 length: 14 amino acids. The V and J ends lost 0 bases and 9 bases, in that order; junction bases with no gene match: 8. The CDR3 nucleotides read TGCGCCAGCAGCTTGGGACAGGGCTGGGTCTCCCAGTACTTC. This gives the protein CASSLGQGWVSQYF.

The genes are TRBV2 and TRBJ2-2, with 9 positions matching TRBD2. CDR1 is SNHLY, CDR2 FYNNEI, per germline. V lost 2 bases, J lost 6 bases, and 7 bases stayed unmatched. The CDR3 totals 16 residues. CDR3 residues: CASSEPGLAGAGELFF. The CDR3 DNA is TGTGCCAGCAGTGAACCGGGACTAGCCGGGGCCGGGGAGCTGTTTTTT.

This rearrangement joins TRBV4-2 to TRBJ2-7; the match to TRBD1 covers 9 bases. The CDR3 contains 15 residues. The germline V gene encodes CDR1 LGHNA and CDR2 YNFKEQ. J lost 7 bases, V lost 0 bases, and 7 bases had no gene match. CDR3: CASSQDTTGGWEQYF. The CDR3 DNA sequence: TGTGCCAGCAGCCAAGATACGACAGGGGGTTGGGAGCAGTACTTC.

This chain links TRBV11-2 with TRBJ2-1, with D perhaps assigned TRBD1 or TRBD2 (5 bases each). V lost 2 bases and J lost 0, with 20 bases in between. The CDR3 consists of 19 residues. Germline V gene sequence: CDR1 SGHAT, CDR2 FQNNGV. CDR3 amino acids: CASSLSWQGPSSSYNEQFF. Written as DNA, the CDR3 is TGTGCCAGCAGCTTATCCTGGCAGGGACCCTCAAGCTCCTACAATGAGCAGTTCTTC.

This clone came up once. V and J are TRBV6-5 and TRBJ2-4, with TRBD2 as a possible D gene (6 bases). V was trimmed by 8 bases and J by 0 bases, leaving 11 bases between them. The CDR3 runs 14 residues. The germline CDR1 and CDR2 sequences are MNHEY and SVGAGI. CDR3 loop: CASSLAEAKNIQYF. The CDR3 DNA sequence: TGTGCCAGCTCATTAGCGGAAGCCAAAAACATTCAGTACTTC.

The chain recombines TRBV10-3 with TRBJ1-1; TRBD1 agrees at 8 bases. The germline V gene encodes CDR1 ENHRY and CDR2 SYGVKD. Germline trimming cut 7 bases from V and 3 bases from J; bases unmatched to any gene: 7. This CDR3 has 14 residues. The CDR3 region has the DNA TGTGCCATCAACCTAGGACAGGGACACACTGAAGCTTTCTTT. Translation gives CAINLGQGHTEAFF.

The V and J genes are TRBV5-1 and TRBJ2-1; D is possibly TRBD1 or TRBD2 (5 bases each). CDR3 size: 15 residues. V was pared by 0 bases and J by 1 base, with 8 bases between. Germline CDR1 reads SGHRS; CDR2 reads YFSETQ. CDR3: CASSLGDLSYNEQFF. As DNA, the CDR3 is TGCGCCAGCAGCTTGGGGGACCTGTCCTACAATGAGCAGTTCTTC.

This chain uses TRBV15 with TRBJ1-2; 9 positions match TRBD1. Germline CDR1 is LNHNV and CDR2 is YYDKDF (reference sequence). CDR3 length: 16 amino acids. Unmatched junction bases numbered 9, after V lost 3 bases and J lost 4 bases. The CDR3 loop is CATSRDRGQLLYGYTF. The CDR3 DNA is TGTGCCACCAGCAGGGACAGGGGTCAACTCCTCTATGGCTACACCTTC. Together with reference TRBV15 and TRBJ1-2, the CDR3 gives the full variable domain: DAMVIQNPRYQVTQFGKPVTLSCSQTLNHNVMYWYQQKSSQAPKLLFHYYDKDFNNEADTPDNFQSRRPNTSFCFLDIRSPGLGDTAMYLCATSRDRGQLLYGYTFGSGTRLTVV.

This chain uses TRBV29-1 with TRBJ2-5, with D uncertain. From germline, CDR1 is SQVTM and CDR2 ANQGSEA. V lost 7 bases and J lost 1, with 10 bases in between. The CDR3 is 12 residues long. The CDR3 here is CSAQTLQETQYF. The CDR3 nucleotides are TGCAGCGCTCAGACCCTCCAAGAGACCCAGTACTTC.

The CDR3 DNA follows: TGTGCCAGCACCTGGGGGGGTTCCCCAGATACGCAGTATTTT. Translation: CASTWGGSPDTQYF. V and J are TRBV27 and TRBJ2-3; 7 bases are shared with TRBD2. This CDR3 region has 14 residues. Germline lookup yields CDR1 MNHEY and CDR2 SMNVEV (reference sequence). V shed 7 bases and J 4 bases; nucleotides not matched to a gene: 8.

The chain combines TRBV29-1 with TRBJ1-1; D might be TRBD1 (5 bases). Germline values: CDR1 SQVTM, CDR2 ANQGSEA. This CDR3 has 15 residues. The V end lost 7 bases, the J end lost 1 base, and 19 bases lay between the germline ends. CDR3: CSAVPANTGNTEAFF. The CDR3 region has the DNA TGCAGCGCCGTTCCCGCAAACACAGGGAACACTGAAGCTTTCTTT.

The chain carries TRBV11-2 and TRBJ2-7; D is uncertain. The V gene lost 2 bases and the J gene lost 3 bases, with 8 bases spanning the gap. Germline V CDR1 and CDR2: SGHAT, FQNNGV. The length of the CDR3 is 13 residues. CDR3 sequence: CASSLKRVYEQYF. Here the CDR3 DNA reads TGTGCCAGCAGCTTAAAAAGGGTCTACGAGCAGTACTTC.

The rearrangement uses TRBV9 and TRBJ1-4; TRBD1 matches at 8 bases. The germline CDR1 and CDR2 sequences are SGDLS and YYNGEE. The CDR3 covers 15 residues. V gave up 4 bases and J gave up 5 bases; unmatched junction bases: 7. The CDR3 protein is CASSPRDRQNEKLFF. CDR3 coding DNA: TGTGCCAGCAGCCCTCGGGACAGGCAAAATGAAAAACTGTTTTTT. Filled out from reference TRBV9 and TRBJ1-4, the complete variable domain reads DSGVTQTPKHLITATGQRVTLRCSPRSGDLSVYWYQQSLDQGLQFLIQYYNGEERAKGNILERFSAQQFPDLHSELNLSSLELGDSALYFCASSPRDRQNEKLFFGSGTQLSVL.

This clone was seen once. V gene TRBV7-8 combines with J gene TRBJ2-3; weak D call: TRBD2 (6 bases). This CDR3 is 15 amino acids long. The V gene's germline CDR1 is SGHVS and CDR2 FQNEAQ. Trimming pared 0 bases from V and 0 bases from J, leaving 7 bases between. CDR3 DNA: TGTGCCAGCAGCTTAGCGGCGGGGAGCACAGATACGCAGTATTTT. Protein: CASSLAAGSTDTQYF.

In its sample, this clone was seen once. The V and J genes are TRBV19 and TRBJ2-7; 8 bases line up with TRBD2. The J segment lost 1 base and the V segment lost 8 bases, leaving 19 bases of the junction unmatched. This CDR3 spans 18 amino acids. The germline CDR1 and CDR2 sequences are LNHDA and SQIVND (reference sequence). The CDR3 protein is CASSGSAQKVAGSYEQYF. The CDR3 DNA sequence: TGTGCCAGTTCGGGGTCCGCGCAGAAAGTAGCGGGGTCCTACGAGCAGTACTTC.

The chain links TRBV5-6 to TRBJ2-4, with D uncertain. The germline CDR1 and CDR2 sequences are SGHDT and YYEEEE. The CDR3 totals 15 residues. The V end was cut by 4 bases, the J end by 5 bases, with 16 bases between. CDR3 coding DNA: TGTGCCAGCAGCCGATTAAGTTTTATGGAAAACATTCAGTACTTC. The encoded protein is CASSRLSFMENIQYF.